These 31 T cell receptor beta chains were all obtained from the same sample, sequenced in a study of blood T cell repertoires in COVID-19. Clones were read by immunoSEQ multiplex PCR, and TCRdb kept only the in-frame ones, dropping some. The sample has about 260,000 clones, 75% to 90% seen once. Specimen: peripheral blood. All receptors derive from a man aged 25 to 40 with active or convalescent COVID-19.

This rearrangement joins TRBV27 to TRBJ1-4, with a weak D call TRBD1 (5 bases). The CDR3 is made up of 16 amino acids. Germline CDR1 MNHEY, CDR2 SMNVEV (reference sequence). V lost 6 bases and J 0 bases, leaving 14 bases between the germline ends. The CDR3 spells CASSLGGVATNEKLFF. CDR3 DNA: TGTGCCAGCAGCCTCGGGGGGGTTGCAACTAATGAAAAACTGTTTTTT. The whole variable domain, filled in from reference TRBV27 and TRBJ1-4, reads EAQVTQNPRYLITVTGKKLTVTCSQNMNHEYMSWYRQDPGLGLRQIYYSMNVEVTDKGDVPEGYKVSRKEKRNFPLILESPSPNQTSLYFCASSLGGVATNEKLFFGSGTQLSVL.

The chain joins TRBV4-1 to TRBJ2-2; 9 bases fit TRBD1. Trimming removed 4 bases from V and 7 bases from J; junction bases left unmatched: 7. Looked up from germline, CDR1 is MGHRA and CDR2 is YSYEKL. The CDR3 extends over 15 amino acids. Here the CDR3 reads CASSRGQGTGGELFF. The CDR3 coding sequence is TGCGCCAGCAGCCGGGGACAGGGAACCGGCGGGGAGCTGTTTTTT.

The CDR3 region has the DNA TGTGCCAGCAGTGTACACGGAGGATATGGCTACACCTTC. It is translated as CASSVHGGYGYTF. The chain couples TRBV25-1 to TRBJ1-2; D unresolved. This CDR3 comprises 13 residues. Trimming removed 4 bases at V and 5 bases at J, with 11 bases between. Germline CDR1 and CDR2: MGHDK and SYGVNS.

The chain uses TRBV29-1 and TRBJ1-2; no clear D gene. CDR3 length: 11 residues. V dropped 3 bases and J dropped 2 bases, with 4 bases sitting between them. Germline lookup yields CDR1 SQVTM and CDR2 ANQGSEA. The CDR3 DNA sequence: TGCAGCGTTGACCAGAACTATGGCTACACCTTC. It codes for CSVDQNYGYTF.

V gene TRBV7-2 combines with J gene TRBJ2-7; 9 bases are a match to TRBD1. This CDR3 contains 15 residues. Germline V gene lookup returns CDR1 SGHTA and CDR2 FQGNSA. The ends lost 5 bases at V and 4 bases at J; junction bases unmatched: 9. CDR3 in DNA: TGTGCCAGCAGCCAATCCGGGACAGGGTTTTACGAGCAGTACTTC. Amino acid sequence: CASSQSGTGFYEQYF. The entire variable domain, with the rest obtained from reference TRBV7-2 and TRBJ2-7, is as follows: GAGVSQSPSNKVTEKGKDVELRCDPISGHTALYWYRQSLGQGLEFLIYFQGNSAPDKSGLPSDRFSAERTGGSVSTLTIQRTQQEDSAVYLCASSQSGTGFYEQYFGPGTRLTVT.

This clone is a singleton in its sample. The germline gene is not matched at one end of the junction; a read error may be the cause. The chain has TRBV5-6 and TRBJ2-5, with TRBD1 as a possible D gene (6 bases). This CDR3 comprises 15 residues. CDR1 and CDR2 (germline): SGHDT, YYEEEE. CDR3: CASSLSLGAQETLYF. Written as DNA, the CDR3 is TGTGCCAGCAGCTTGTCTCTGGGGGCACAAGAGACCCTGTACTTC.

CDR3 sequence reads: CASSLARQSNQPQHF. CDR3 DNA sequence: TGTGCCAGCAGCTTGGCGCGGCAGAGCAATCAGCCCCAGCATTTT. This chain links TRBV7-2 with TRBJ1-5; no clear D. This CDR3 has 15 amino acids. The germline V gene has CDR1 SGHTA and CDR2 FQGNSA. Trimming took 3 bases from V and 1 from J, leaving 10 bases between them. The full variable domain, completed using reference TRBV7-2 and TRBJ1-5, is GAGVSQSPSNKVTEKGKDVELRCDPISGHTALYWYRQSLGQGLEFLIYFQGNSAPDKSGLPSDRFSAERTGGSVSTLTIQRTQQEDSAVYLCASSLARQSNQPQHFGDGTRLSIL.

The CDR3 sequence is CASSVGQGEAFF. CDR3 sequence (DNA): TGTGCCAGCAGCGTGGGACAGGGGGAAGCTTTCTTT. This chain links TRBV13 with TRBJ1-1; 10 nucleotides line up with TRBD1. Unmatched junction bases numbered 2, after V lost 5 bases and J lost 8 bases. Germline V lookup: CDR1 PRHDT, CDR2 FYEKMQ (reference sequence). The CDR3 is 12 amino acids.

This clone was recorded once. The gene calls are TRBV19 and TRBJ1-2; no firm D call. V was trimmed by 6 bases and J by 8 bases, leaving 22 bases between them. The CDR3 has 15 amino acids. Germline CDR1 and CDR2: LNHDA and SQIVND (reference sequence). The CDR3 reads CASRVVGSVYGGYTF. The CDR3 region has the DNA TGTGCCAGTAGGGTTGTTGGCAGCGTCTATGGCGGCTACACCTTC.

This rearrangement joins TRBV4-1 to TRBJ2-5; D might be TRBD1 (6 bases). Trimming removed 0 bases from V and 5 bases from J, with 19 bases in between. Germline CDR1 reads MGHRA; CDR2 reads YSYEKL. CDR3 length equals 17 residues. This CDR3 reads CASSQEQGLLSGETQYF. In DNA form, the CDR3 reads TGCGCCAGCAGCCAAGAACAGGGCCTACTGTCTGGGGAGACCCAGTACTTC.

The chain carries TRBV21-1 and TRBJ1-4; TRBD1 reflects the table's D call only, with no check against the DNA. TRBV21-1 is assigned pseudogene status. The CDR3 is 18 amino acids. This chain's CDR3 is CASSKVYGHLPTNEKLFF. The DNA of the CDR3 is TGTGCCAGCAGCAAAGTTTATGGACATCTTCCAACTAATGAAAAACTGTTTTTT.

The genes are TRBV19 and TRBJ2-7; possible D gene TRBD2, 6 bases. V lost 3 bases and J 2 bases, leaving 8 bases between the germline ends. Germline V gives CDR1 LNHDA, CDR2 SQIVND (reference sequence). This CDR3 is 13 amino acids long. The CDR3 DNA sequence: TGTGCCAGTAGTATTAGCGGAGCCTACGAGCAGTACTTC. Protein sequence: CASSISGAYEQYF.

The V call is TRBV7-8, the J call TRBJ1-3; 7 bases are a match to TRBD1. CDR1 SGHVS and CDR2 FQNEAQ come from the germline V gene. The CDR3 length is 17 residues. J lost 4 bases, V lost 5 bases, and 14 bases had no gene match. The CDR3 loop is CASSRSGYRGFGNTIYF. The CDR3 DNA reads TGTGCCAGCAGCCGAAGTGGATACAGGGGTTTCGGAAACACCATATATTTT.

J is TRBJ2-2 and V is TRBV7-8; 7 positions match TRBD2. Trimming took 5 bases from V and 9 from J; bases not matched to a gene: 21. This CDR3 is 18 amino acids long. Germline V gene sequence: CDR1 SGHVS, CDR2 FQNEAQ. This chain's CDR3 is CASSQTSWAGGGSRELFF. The CDR3, as DNA: TGTGCCAGCAGCCAGACGTCCTGGGCAGGCGGGGGATCGAGGGAGCTGTTTTTT.

The chain couples TRBV3-1 (or the pseudogene TRBV3-2) to TRBJ1-3, with a tentative D call TRBD1 (5 bases). This CDR3 has 16 residues. The V and J ends lost 4 bases and 0 bases respectively, with 13 bases between them. The germline V gene encodes CDR1 LGHDT and CDR2 YNNKEL (reference sequence). This CDR3 reads CASSPLGVNSGNTIYF. The CDR3 DNA reads as TGTGCCAGCAGCCCTTTAGGGGTGAACTCTGGAAACACCATATATTTT.

The gene calls are TRBV2 and TRBJ1-2; unclear D gene. This CDR3 is built from 16 residues. Germline V gives CDR1 SNHLY, CDR2 FYNNEI. Trimming pared 6 bases from V and 2 bases from J, leaving 19 bases between. In nucleotides, the CDR3 is TGTGCCAGCAGGGTGAGGGCGAAAAGAGTAAACTATGGCTACACCTTC. It translates to CASRVRAKRVNYGYTF.

This clone has more than one count but fewer than ten. V and J are TRBV15 and TRBJ1-4, with 9 bases lining up with TRBD1. The CDR3 sequence is 14 residues long. V was clipped by 5 bases and J by 5 bases; unmatched bases: 3. Germline CDR1 LNHNV, CDR2 YYDKDF (reference sequence). As DNA, the CDR3 is TGTGCCACCAGCCGGGGACAGGGAAATGAAAAACTGTTTTTT. Protein sequence: CATSRGQGNEKLFF. Variable domain in full (rest from reference TRBV15 and TRBJ1-4): DAMVIQNPRYQVTQFGKPVTLSCSQTLNHNVMYWYQQKSSQAPKLLFHYYDKDFNNEADTPDNFQSRRPNTSFCFLDIRSPGLGDTAMYLCATSRGQGNEKLFFGSGTQLSVL.

V is TRBV6-6 and J is TRBJ2-7; D is possibly TRBD2 (6 bases). The CDR3 consists of 14 residues. Germline loops: CDR1 MNHNY, CDR2 SVGAGI (reference sequence). Trimming left V 2 bases short and J 2 bases short, with 10 bases between. This chain's CDR3 is CASSYKTSAYEQYF. CDR3 nucleotides: TGTGCCAGCAGTTACAAGACTAGTGCCTACGAGCAGTACTTC.

J is TRBJ2-1 and V is TRBV7-2; D gene unclear. This CDR3 is built from 13 residues. Trimming took off 6 bases at V and 5 bases at J, with 11 bases between the two ends. CDR1 and CDR2 from the germline V gene are SGHTA and FQGNSA. The CDR3 region is CASSLGLNNEQFF. CDR3 DNA sequence: TGTGCCAGCAGTCTGGGCTTAAACAATGAGCAGTTCTTC.

The chain has TRBV2 and TRBJ1-2; no clear D gene. In germline, CDR1 is SNHLY, CDR2 FYNNEI. V was cut by 2 bases and J by 4 bases, with 11 bases left in between. The CDR3 totals 14 residues. DNA for the CDR3: TGTGCCAGCAGTGAAATCCTCTCTAGCTATGGCTACACCTTC. It encodes CASSEILSSYGYTF.

The chain recombines TRBV6-5 with TRBJ2-3; 7 bases align to TRBD1. The CDR3 length is 14 residues. Trimming at V came to 9 bases and at J to 4 bases, leaving 10 bases not matched to a gene. Germline-derived CDR1 and CDR2 are MNHEY and SVGAGI. CDR3 nucleotides: TGTGCCAGTTGGGGGACAGATTCGCCAGATACGCAGTATTTT. It translates to CASWGTDSPDTQYF.

V is TRBV2 and J is TRBJ2-1, with 10 bases lining up with TRBD1. V shed 6 bases, J shed 7 bases, and the junction held 6 bases outside the gene matches. CDR3 length: 14 residues. From germline, CDR1 is SNHLY and CDR2 FYNNEI. CDR3 residues: CASSEGQGLNEQFF. CDR3 bases: TGTGCCAGCAGCGAGGGACAGGGGTTGAATGAGCAGTTCTTC.

The rearrangement joins TRBV5-1 to TRBJ1-1; 7 bases match TRBD1. Germline CDR1 is SGHRS and CDR2 is YFSETQ. Germline trimming cut 0 bases from V and 5 bases from J; bases unmatched to any gene: 1. The CDR3 is 13 amino acids. CDR3 nucleotides: TGCGCCAGCAGCTTGGACAGGGGAACTGAAGCTTTCTTT. Translated, it gives CASSLDRGTEAFF.

The genes are TRBV7-2 and TRBJ1-3; no reliable D call. The germline gives CDR1 SGHTA, CDR2 FQGNSA. The CDR3 spans 18 residues. V was cut by 4 bases and J by 0 bases, with 19 bases left in between. CDR3 nucleotides: TGTGCCAGCAGCTCCCTCCGGGGAAGTTTGGTCTCTGGAAACACCATATATTTT. Its translation: CASSSLRGSLVSGNTIYF.

The chain recombines TRBV13 with TRBJ1-1; D gene unclear. CDR1 and CDR2 (germline): PRHDT, FYEKMQ (reference sequence). The CDR3 has 14 residues. With 6 bases removed from V and 1 base from J, the gap between germline ends came to 12 bases. This CDR3 is CASSFTSGNTEAFF. In DNA, the CDR3 is TGTGCCAGCAGTTTTACTTCAGGGAACACTGAAGCTTTCTTT.

V usage is TRBV13 and J usage is TRBJ2-5; TRBD2 aligns across 8 bases. V lost 1 base, J lost 2 bases, and 9 bases stayed unmatched. Germline CDR1 is PRHDT and CDR2 is FYEKMQ (reference sequence). The CDR3 is made up of 17 amino acids. The CDR3 sequence: CASSLVGSGGPQETQYF. CDR3 sequence (DNA): TGTGCCAGCAGCTTAGTGGGAAGCGGGGGCCCACAAGAGACCCAGTACTTC.

This clone was observed a handful of times. This sequence joins TRBV10-3 and TRBJ2-7; D is possibly TRBD1 (6 bases). This CDR3 spans 15 amino acids. The V and J ends lost 0 bases and 0 bases respectively, with 9 bases between them. Looked up from germline, CDR1 is ENHRY and CDR2 is SYGVKD. In nucleotides, the CDR3 is TGTGCCATCAGTGAGTCCCCAGGGGACTCCTACGAGCAGTACTTC. This encodes CAISESPGDSYEQYF.

This clone was observed a few times. The CDR3 sequence is CASSLGITGGSGNTIYF. The CDR3 bases are TGTGCCAGCAGCTTAGGGATTACAGGGGGCTCTGGAAACACCATATATTTT. The genes are TRBV7-2 and TRBJ1-3, with TRBD1 matching 8 bases. The CDR3 loop spans 17 amino acids. Germline-derived CDR1 and CDR2 are SGHTA and FQGNSA. After removal of 1 base from V and 0 bases from J, the junction contained 5 bases not matched to a gene.

The chain carries TRBV7-2 and TRBJ2-1; 12 bases agree with TRBD1. V trimming: 2 bases; J trimming: 8 bases; junction bases outside the gene matches: 7. The CDR3 spans 16 residues. Germline V CDR1 and CDR2: SGHTA, FQGNSA. DNA for the CDR3: TGTGCCAGCAGCTTACACGGGACAGGGGGCATCGATGAGCAGTTCTTC. This translates into CASSLHGTGGIDEQFF.

The gene calls are TRBV4-3 and TRBJ2-3; D not certain. CDR1 LGHNA and CDR2 YSLEER come from the germline V gene. The CDR3 consists of 14 residues. V was trimmed by 0 bases and J by 2 bases, leaving 6 bases between them. CDR3 residues: CASSQDLSTDTQYF. DNA of the CDR3: TGCGCCAGCAGCCAAGACCTATCCACAGATACGCAGTATTTT.

A few counts support this clone. This chain connects TRBV5-6 to TRBJ1-2, with 8 nucleotides matching TRBD1. This CDR3 is built from 16 residues. V trimming: 4 bases; J trimming: 8 bases; junction bases outside the gene matches: 16. Germline V gene data show CDR1 as SGHDT and CDR2 as YYEEEE. The CDR3 DNA reads as TGTGCCAGCAGCCCAAGGGACAGGTATCTCCTTTGGGGCTACACCTTC. It codes for CASSPRDRYLLWGYTF.